The rows below give T cell receptor beta chains drawn from one sample of a study of tumor-infiltrating lymphocytes in primary liver carcinoma. TCRdb reprocessed the multiplex PCR reads via MiXCR and lists one record per CDR3 protein. There are approximately 320,000 distinct CDR3 sequences in the sample; about 50% occur only once, and about 17% lies in the top ten. The sequenced sample was peripheral blood. Source of these receptors: a woman aged 25 to 39 with primary liver carcinoma and hepatitis B virus infection. Both conserved end residues are part of each CDR3. Each record gives: D gene, J gene, CDR3 length, clone size, V gene, CDR3 protein, CDR3 DNA. D genes are given only for firm matches. Only some rows state a clone size, as once, few, many or a class for expanded clones.

- TRBJ2-5 14 few TRBV6-6 CASRPTGQGETQHF TGTGCCAGCAGACCAACAGGTCAAGGGGAGACCCAGCACTTC
- TRBJ2-3 15 - TRBV5-1 CASSAGGAYPDTQYF TGCGCCAGCAGCGCTGGGGGGGCGTATCCAGATACGCAGTATTTT
- TRBJ2-5 15 - TRBV5-6 CASSLYNRAKETQYF TGTGCCAGCAGCTTGTATAACAGGGCCAAAGAGACCCAGTACTTC
- TRBJ1-2 14 - TRBV6-1 CASSRQLGGDGYTF TGTGCCAGCAGTCGACAGCTCGGAGGGGATGGCTACACCTTC
- TRBJ1-2 12 - TRBV29-1 CSVLTDNCGYTF TGCAGCGTCTTAACTGATAACTGTGGCTACACCTTC
TRBD2 TRBJ2-1 13 - TRBV7-9 CASSLASGNEQFF TGTGCCAGCAGCCTGGCTAGCGGGAATGAGCAGTTCTTC
- TRBJ2-7 14 few TRBV5-1 CASSLGLGSYEQYF TGCGCCAGCAGCTTGGGGTTGGGCTCCTACGAGCAGTACTTC
- TRBJ2-7 13 - TRBV13 CASRVKGTVEQYF TGTGCCAGCAGGGTCAAGGGGACGGTGGAGCAGTACTTC
TRBD2 TRBJ2-1 13 many TRBV6-5 CASSFSGSDEQFF TGTGCCAGCAGTTTTAGCGGGAGCGATGAGCAGTTCTTC
- TRBJ2-6 16 - TRBV6-1 CASSEGWRAGADVLTF TGTGCCAGCAGTGAAGGGTGGAGAGCTGGGGCCGACGTCCTGACTTTC
- TRBJ2-7 14 - TRBV13 CASGLHSSSYEQYF TGTGCCAGCGGCTTACATAGTAGCTCCTACGAGCAGTACTTC
- TRBJ1-2 13 - TRBV12-3/TRBV12-4 CASSLVRGYGYTF TGTGCCAGCAGTTTAGTCAGGGGCTATGGCTACACCTTC
- TRBJ2-1 17 - TRBV18 CASSANSVASSYNEQFF TGTGCCAGCTCGGCGAACAGTGTGGCTAGTTCCTACAATGAGCAGTTCTTC
- TRBJ1-4 14 - TRBV5-5 CASSLVTMGEKLFF TGTGCCAGCAGCTTGGTGACAATGGGGGAAAAACTGTTTTTT
- TRBJ1-1 11 - TRBV11-2 CASSLVSVAFF TGTGCCAGCAGCTTAGTGAGTGTAGCTTTCTTT
TRBD1 TRBJ1-5 18 many TRBV28 CASSPLPGQGQADQPQHF TGTGCCAGCAGTCCCCTCCCGGGACAGGGGCAAGCGGATCAGCCCCAGCATTTT
- TRBJ2-3 16 - TRBV12-3/TRBV12-4 CASTLGLAGPTDTQYF TGTGCCAGCACCCTGGGACTCGCGGGCCCCACAGATACGCAGTATTTT
- TRBJ1-5 15 - TRBV5-6 CASRLVNEVDMTQHF TGTGCCAGTAGATTGGTTAACGAGGTTGATATGACCCAGCATTTT
- TRBJ2-5 12 few TRBV6-6 CATRGVGETQYF TGTGCCACTAGAGGGGTGGGAGAGACCCAGTACTTC
- TRBJ2-7 11 - TRBV28 CASARLDEQYF TGTGCCAGCGCCAGATTAGACGAGCAGTACTTC
- TRBJ2-3 12 - TRBV5-5 CASSLEAGPYYF TGTGCCAGCAGCTTGGAGGCGGGGCCTTACTATTTT
- TRBJ1-6 15 few TRBV28 CASSFRRGGRSPLHF TGTGCCAGCAGTTTCAGGAGGGGGGGGCGATCACCCCTCCACTTT
- TRBJ1-6 16 - TRBV7-9 CASSLGHGFYNTPLHF TGTGCCAGCAGCCTCGGTCATGGTTTCTATAATACACCCCTCCACTTT
TRBD2 TRBJ2-7 17 many TRBV4-3 CASSRDLASGSSYEQYF TGCGCCAGCAGCCGGGACTTAGCTAGCGGTAGCTCCTACGAGCAGTACTTC
- TRBJ2-1 17 many TRBV4-2 CASSHAAAGRGDNEQFF TGTGCCAGCAGCCATGCCGCCGCGGGCAGGGGGGACAATGAGCAGTTCTTC
- TRBJ1-3 12 - TRBV12-3/TRBV12-4 CASSPLSNTIYF TGTGCCAGCAGTCCGCTCTCTAACACCATATATTTT
TRBD2 TRBJ2-3 17 - TRBV6-2/TRBV6-3 CASSRRLAGDHTDTQYF TGTGCCAGCAGTCGCCGACTAGCGGGAGATCACACAGATACGCAGTATTTT
- TRBJ2-1 12 - TRBV12-3/TRBV12-4 CASSRSWDEQFF TGTGCCAGCAGTCGGTCCTGGGATGAGCAGTTCTTC
TRBD2 TRBJ2-3 16 - TRBV5-5 CASSPAVAGGTDTQYF TGTGCCAGCAGCCCGGCGGTAGCGGGAGGTACAGATACGCAGTATTTT
- TRBJ2-7 15 few TRBV12-3/TRBV12-4 CASSLALAYDYEQYF TGTGCCAGCAGTTTAGCGCTAGCGTACGACTACGAGCAGTACTTC
- TRBJ2-3 13 - TRBV29-1 CSVEGANTNTQYF TGCAGCGTTGAAGGGGCGAACACAAATACGCAGTATTTT
- TRBJ1-4 15 few TRBV6-1 CASSDGTAGNEKLFF TGTGCCAGCAGTGATGGCACGGCGGGTAATGAAAAACTGTTTTTT
- TRBJ2-1 15 - TRBV4-3 CASSQDAGSSYEQFF TGCGCCAGCAGCCAAGATGCGGGAAGCTCCTACGAGCAGTTCTTC